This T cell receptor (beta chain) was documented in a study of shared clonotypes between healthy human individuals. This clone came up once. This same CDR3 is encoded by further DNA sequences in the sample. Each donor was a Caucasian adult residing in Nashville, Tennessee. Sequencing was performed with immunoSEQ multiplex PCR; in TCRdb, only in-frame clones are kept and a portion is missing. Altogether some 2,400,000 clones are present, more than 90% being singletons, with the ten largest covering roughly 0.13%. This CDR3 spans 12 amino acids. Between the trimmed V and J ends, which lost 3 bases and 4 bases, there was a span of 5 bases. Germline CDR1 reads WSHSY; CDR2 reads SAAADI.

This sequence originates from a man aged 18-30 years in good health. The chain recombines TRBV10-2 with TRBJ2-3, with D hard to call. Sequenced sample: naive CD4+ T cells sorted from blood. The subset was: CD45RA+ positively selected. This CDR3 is CASSDLADTQYF. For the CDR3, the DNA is TGCGCCAGCAGTGATTTGGCAGATACGCAGTATTTT.